Shown below are 14 T cell receptor beta chains from a single sample sequenced in a study of blood T cell repertoires in COVID-19 (TCRdb year 2020). To prepare the library, the immunoSEQ multiplex PCR assay was applied. Here the immuneACCESS table is served through TCRdb, limited to in-frame sequences with V and J called. Missing clones are a known gap in these copies; in checked studies unresolved V genes cover under half, and the rest lacks a known reason. Here the sample has about 140,000 clones; about 80% occur a single time. The ten biggest clones cover around 2.9% of the sample. Source material: PBMCs or T cells enriched from blood (not recorded which). The receptors originated from a woman aged 50 to 60 who had recovered from COVID-19.

The genes are TRBV28 and TRBJ2-4, with 14 bases fitting TRBD2. The V gene end was trimmed by 5 bases and the J gene end by 9 bases; junction bases not matched to a gene: 9. This CDR3 spans 16 amino acids. Germline-derived CDR1 and CDR2 are MDHEN and SYDVKM. The CDR3 region has the DNA TGTGCCAGCAGTCACGCCGGGACTAGCGGGAGTGCCATTCAGTACTTC. This gives the protein CASSHAGTSGSAIQYF.

This clone was counted between two and nine times. The chain has TRBV5-1 and TRBJ1-2, with 11 bases identical to TRBD1. The CDR3 consists of 15 residues. Germline V gives CDR1 SGHRS, CDR2 YFSETQ. With V trimmed by 3 bases and J by 3 bases, 4 bases remained unmatched. The CDR3 loop is CASSSGTGGYYGYTF. CDR3 nucleotide sequence: TGCGCCAGCAGCTCCGGGACAGGGGGTTACTATGGCTACACCTTC.

The chain joins TRBV2 to TRBJ1-5, with D possibly TRBD1 on 5 matching bases. Trimming took off 3 bases at V and 6 bases at J, with 15 bases between the two ends. CDR3 length: 15 amino acids. The V gene's germline CDR1 is SNHLY and CDR2 FYNNEI. The CDR3 loop reads CASSDWGGSGQPQHF. In DNA, the CDR3 is TGTGCCAGCAGTGATTGGGGGGGGTCGGGTCAGCCCCAGCATTTT.

The chain has TRBV21-1 and TRBJ2-1; the table's D call TRBD1 went unverified against the DNA. TRBV21-1 is labeled a pseudogene. CDR3 length: 13 residues. This chain's CDR3 is CASSSRQGNEQFF. Written as DNA, the CDR3 is TGTGCCAGCAGCAGCCGACAGGGGAATGAGCAGTTCTTC.

This chain links TRBV30 with TRBJ2-7, with TRBD1 matching over 9 bases. Germline lookup yields CDR1 GTSNPN and CDR2 SVGIG (reference sequence). CDR3 length equals 17 residues. The V gene end was trimmed by 7 bases and the J gene end by 5 bases; junction bases not matched to a gene: 21. DNA for the CDR3: TGTGCCTCAACAGGGGGCTCATACCATTTCGGTTCCCACGAGCAGTACTTC. It codes for CASTGGSYHFGSHEQYF.

Points on this clone: Since a much larger clone is just one base distant, this may be a read error. The chain employs TRBV11-2 and TRBJ1-1, with D possibly matching TRBD1 (5 bases). CDR1 and CDR2 (germline): SGHAT, FQNNGV. The CDR3 covers 14 residues. V shed 1 base and J shed 0 bases, with 6 bases lying between them. The CDR3 reads CASSLGQMNTEAFF. The DNA of the CDR3 is TGTGCCAGCAGCTTAGGACAGATGAACACTGAAGCTTTCTTT.

This chain uses TRBV28 with TRBJ1-2, with D possibly being TRBD1 (5 bases). This CDR3 spans 13 amino acids. V lost 9 bases to trimming and J lost 3 bases, with 14 bases between them. The V gene's germline CDR1 is MDHEN and CDR2 SYDVKM. The CDR3 DNA reads TGTGCCAGTGGGTTGGGGGGTTACTATGGCTACACCTTC. Residues: CASGLGGYYGYTF.

Remarks on this clone: A read error is possible here, since a much larger clone lies one base away. The chain links TRBV2 to TRBJ1-1; 7 bases align to TRBD1. With V trimmed by 3 bases and J by 1 base, 2 bases remained unmatched. CDR1 and CDR2 from the germline V gene are SNHLY and FYNNEI. CDR3 size: 14 residues. The CDR3 sequence is CASSDQGGNTEAFF. CDR3 nucleotide sequence: TGTGCCAGCAGTGACCAGGGGGGGAACACTGAAGCTTTCTTT.

The chain joins TRBV6-5 to TRBJ2-7; 8 nucleotides align to TRBD2. The CDR3 spans 16 residues. Trimming cost V 0 bases and J 2 bases; bases outside gene matches: 6. Looked up from germline, CDR1 is MNHEY and CDR2 is SVGAGI. The chain's CDR3 is CASSYSSGGAPYEQYF. The DNA for the CDR3 is TGTGCCAGCAGTTACTCGTCGGGGGGGGCCCCCTACGAGCAGTACTTC.

The CDR3 spells CASSYLGTGMNTEAFF. CDR3 sequence (DNA): TGTGCCAGTAGTTATCTTGGGACAGGAATGAACACTGAAGCTTTCTTT. The V call is TRBV19, the J call TRBJ1-1; 8 bases line up with TRBD1. CDR1 is LNHDA and CDR2 is SQIVND in the germline V gene (reference sequence). With V trimmed by 5 bases and J by 0 bases, 8 bases remained unmatched. This CDR3 is built from 16 residues.

The chain recombines TRBV5-8 with TRBJ1-1; D is possibly TRBD1 (6 bases). The CDR3 is made up of 13 amino acids. V lost 7 bases and J lost 4, with 14 bases in between. Germline V gene data show CDR1 as SGHTS and CDR2 as YDEGEE. Here the CDR3 DNA reads TGTGCCAGCTGTTACAGGGAGGGCACTGAAGCTTTCTTT. Translation gives CASCYREGTEAFF.

The genes are TRBV5-1 and TRBJ2-5; TRBD2 aligns across 11 bases. J lost 0 bases, V lost 2 bases, and 0 bases had no gene match. Per the germline V gene, CDR1 is SGHRS and CDR2 is YFSETQ. This CDR3 is built from 15 residues. The DNA of the CDR3 is TGCGCCAGCAGCTTACTAGCGGGGGACCAAGAGACCCAGTACTTC. Translation: CASSLLAGDQETQYF. The entire variable domain, with the rest obtained from reference TRBV5-1 and TRBJ2-5, is as follows: KAGVTQTPRYLIKTRGQQVTLSCSPISGHRSVSWYQQTPGQGLQFLFEYFSETQRNKGNFPGRFSGRQFSNSRSEMNVSTLELGDSALYLCASSLLAGDQETQYFGPGTRLLVL.

The chain joins TRBV19 to TRBJ1-3; D call uncertain. This CDR3 is built from 15 residues. With 3 bases removed from V and 0 bases from J, the gap between germline ends came to 9 bases. Germline lookup yields CDR1 LNHDA and CDR2 SQIVND (reference sequence). The DNA for the CDR3 is TGTGCCAGTAGTATCCGGAGTCTCTCTGGAAACACCATATATTTT. This codes for CASSIRSLSGNTIYF.

The rearrangement links TRBV6-5 to TRBJ1-2, with D tentatively TRBD1 (6 bases). V lost 5 bases and J 3 bases, leaving 10 bases between the germline ends. This CDR3 contains 13 residues. Per the germline V gene, CDR1 is MNHEY and CDR2 is SVGAGI. The CDR3 is CASSTGRDYGYTF. The CDR3 bases are TGTGCCAGCAGTACAGGGAGGGACTATGGCTACACCTTC.